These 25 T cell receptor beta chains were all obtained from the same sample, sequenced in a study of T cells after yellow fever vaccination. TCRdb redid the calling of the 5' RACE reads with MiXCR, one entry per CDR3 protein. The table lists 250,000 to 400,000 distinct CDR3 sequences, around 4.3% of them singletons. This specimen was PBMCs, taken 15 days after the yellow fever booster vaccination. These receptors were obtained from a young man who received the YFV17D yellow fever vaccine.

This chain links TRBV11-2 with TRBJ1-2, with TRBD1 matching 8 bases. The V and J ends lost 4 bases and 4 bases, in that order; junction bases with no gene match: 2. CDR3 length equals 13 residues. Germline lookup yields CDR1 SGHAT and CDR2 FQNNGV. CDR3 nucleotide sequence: TGTGCCAGCAGCTGGGACAGGCTCTATGGCTACACCTTC. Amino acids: CASSWDRLYGYTF.

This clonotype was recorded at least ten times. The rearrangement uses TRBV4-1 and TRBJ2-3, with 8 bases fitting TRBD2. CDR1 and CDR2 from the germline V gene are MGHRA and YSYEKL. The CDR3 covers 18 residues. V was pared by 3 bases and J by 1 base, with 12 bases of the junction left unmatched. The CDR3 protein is CASSHLLPGGPRTDTQYF. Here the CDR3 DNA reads TGCGCCAGCAGCCACCTCTTACCGGGGGGGCCTCGCACAGATACGCAGTATTTT.

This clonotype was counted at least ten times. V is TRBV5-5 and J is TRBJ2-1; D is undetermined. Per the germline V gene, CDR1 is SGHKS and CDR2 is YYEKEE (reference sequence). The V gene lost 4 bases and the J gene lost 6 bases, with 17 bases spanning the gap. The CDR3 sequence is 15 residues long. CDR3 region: CASSTPRWGSNEQFF. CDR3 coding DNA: TGTGCCAGCAGCACCCCTAGATGGGGAAGCAATGAGCAGTTCTTC.

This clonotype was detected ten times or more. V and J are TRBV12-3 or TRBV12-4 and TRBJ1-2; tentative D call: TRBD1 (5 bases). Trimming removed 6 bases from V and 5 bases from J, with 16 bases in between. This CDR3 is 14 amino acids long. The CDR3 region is CASRTPGIRYGYTF. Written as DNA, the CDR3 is TGTGCCAGCAGAACTCCAGGGATTCGATATGGCTACACCTTC.

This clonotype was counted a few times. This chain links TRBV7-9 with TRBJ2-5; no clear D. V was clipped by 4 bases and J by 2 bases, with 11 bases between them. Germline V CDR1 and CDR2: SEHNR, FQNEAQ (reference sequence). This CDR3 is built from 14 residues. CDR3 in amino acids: CASSSLSQQETQYF. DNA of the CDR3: TGTGCCAGCAGCTCCCTGTCCCAACAAGAGACCCAGTACTTC.

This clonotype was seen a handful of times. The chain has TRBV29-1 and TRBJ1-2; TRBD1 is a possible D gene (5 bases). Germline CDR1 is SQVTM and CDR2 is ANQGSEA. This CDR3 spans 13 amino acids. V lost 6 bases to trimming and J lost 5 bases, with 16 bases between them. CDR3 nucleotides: TGCAGCGTAATCCGGGACTTCGGGTATGGCTACACCTTC. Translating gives CSVIRDFGYGYTF.

CDR3 sequence: CASSQATGELFF. The CDR3, as DNA: TGCGCCAGCAGCCAAGCCACCGGGGAGCTGTTTTTT. J is TRBJ2-2 and V is TRBV4-1, with D uncertain. V was pared by 1 base and J by 4 bases, with 1 base between. This CDR3 contains 12 residues. Germline values: CDR1 MGHRA, CDR2 YSYEKL.

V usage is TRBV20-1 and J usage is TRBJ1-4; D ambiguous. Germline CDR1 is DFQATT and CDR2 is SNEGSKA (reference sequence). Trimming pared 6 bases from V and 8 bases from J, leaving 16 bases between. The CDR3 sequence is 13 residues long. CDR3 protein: CSASNGFLEKLFF. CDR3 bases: TGCAGTGCCAGCAACGGGTTTTTGGAAAAACTGTTTTTT.

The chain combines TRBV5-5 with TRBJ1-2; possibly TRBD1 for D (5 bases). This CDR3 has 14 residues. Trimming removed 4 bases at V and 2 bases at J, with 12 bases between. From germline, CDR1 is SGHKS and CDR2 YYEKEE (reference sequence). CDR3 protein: CASSLRWGNYGYTF. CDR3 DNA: TGTGCCAGCAGCCTAAGGTGGGGGAACTATGGCTACACCTTC.

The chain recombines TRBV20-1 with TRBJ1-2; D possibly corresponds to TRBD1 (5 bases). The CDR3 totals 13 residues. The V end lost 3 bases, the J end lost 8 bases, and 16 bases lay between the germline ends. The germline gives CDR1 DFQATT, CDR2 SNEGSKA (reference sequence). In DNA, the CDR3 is TGCAGTGCTAGTAGGGCGGGACTTCAAGGCTACACCTTC. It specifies CSASRAGLQGYTF.

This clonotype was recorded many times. Here the CDR3 reads CASSLTSGAAYNEQFF. The CDR3 nucleotides are TGTGCCAGCAGCTTAACTAGCGGGGCGGCCTACAATGAGCAGTTCTTC. This chain connects TRBV7-3 to TRBJ2-1, with 8 nucleotides matching TRBD2. The CDR3 totals 16 residues. V shed 0 bases, J shed 2 bases, and the junction held 3 bases outside the gene matches. Germline V gene data show CDR1 as SGHTA and CDR2 as FQGTGA.

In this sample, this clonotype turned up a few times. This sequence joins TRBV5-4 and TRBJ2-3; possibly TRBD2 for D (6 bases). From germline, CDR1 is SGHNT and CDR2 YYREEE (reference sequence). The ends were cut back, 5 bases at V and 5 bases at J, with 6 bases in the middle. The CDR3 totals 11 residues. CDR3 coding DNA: TGTGCCAGCAGGGAGGGAGATACGCAGTATTTT. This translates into CASREGDTQYF.

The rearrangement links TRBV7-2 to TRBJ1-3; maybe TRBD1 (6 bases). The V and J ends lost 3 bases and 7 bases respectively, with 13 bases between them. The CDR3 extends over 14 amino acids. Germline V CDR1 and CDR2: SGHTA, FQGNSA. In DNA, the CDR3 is TGTGCCAGCAGCTTCTTGGCGGGGGCCAACACCATATATTTT. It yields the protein CASSFLAGANTIYF.

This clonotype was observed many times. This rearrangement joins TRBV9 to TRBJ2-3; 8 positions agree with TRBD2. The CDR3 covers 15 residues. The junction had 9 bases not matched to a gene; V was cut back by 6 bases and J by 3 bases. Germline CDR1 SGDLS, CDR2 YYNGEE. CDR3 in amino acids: CASNPGTRWTDTQYF. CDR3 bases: TGTGCCAGCAACCCCGGGACTAGGTGGACAGATACGCAGTATTTT. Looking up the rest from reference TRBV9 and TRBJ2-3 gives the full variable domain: DSGVTQTPKHLITATGQRVTLRCSPRSGDLSVYWYQQSLDQGLQFLIQYYNGEERAKGNILERFSAQQFPDLHSELNLSSLELGDSALYFCASNPGTRWTDTQYFGPGTRLTVL.

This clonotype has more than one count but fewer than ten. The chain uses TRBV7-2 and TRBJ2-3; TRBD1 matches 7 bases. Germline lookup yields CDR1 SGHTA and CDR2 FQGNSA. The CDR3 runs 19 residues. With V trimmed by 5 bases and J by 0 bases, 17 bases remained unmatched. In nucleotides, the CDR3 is TGTGCCAGCAGCCCAGACAGACAGGGACCGGGGACGAGCACAGATACGCAGTATTTT. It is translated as CASSPDRQGPGTSTDTQYF. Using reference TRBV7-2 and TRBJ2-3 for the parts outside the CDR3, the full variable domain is GAGVSQSPSNKVTEKGKDVELRCDPISGHTALYWYRQSLGQGLEFLIYFQGNSAPDKSGLPSDRFSAERTGGSVSTLTIQRTQQEDSAVYLCASSPDRQGPGTSTDTQYFGPGTRLTVL.

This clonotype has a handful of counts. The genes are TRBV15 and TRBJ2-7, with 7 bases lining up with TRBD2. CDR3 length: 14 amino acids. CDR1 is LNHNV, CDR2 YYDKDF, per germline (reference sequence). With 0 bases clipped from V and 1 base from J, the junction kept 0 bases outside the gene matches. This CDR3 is CATSRDSGSYEQYV. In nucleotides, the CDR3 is TGTGCCACCAGCAGAGATAGCGGGTCCTACGAGCAGTACGTC.

The CDR3 bases are TGTGCCAGCTCAGTTCAAACAGGGGGCTCTGGAAACACCATATATTTT. This sequence encodes CASSVQTGGSGNTIYF. The J gene is TRBJ1-3, the V gene TRBV18; 8 bases agree with TRBD1. Germline lookup yields CDR1 KGHSH and CDR2 LQKENI. The CDR3 consists of 16 residues. Trimming removed 5 bases from V and 0 bases from J; junction bases left unmatched: 6.

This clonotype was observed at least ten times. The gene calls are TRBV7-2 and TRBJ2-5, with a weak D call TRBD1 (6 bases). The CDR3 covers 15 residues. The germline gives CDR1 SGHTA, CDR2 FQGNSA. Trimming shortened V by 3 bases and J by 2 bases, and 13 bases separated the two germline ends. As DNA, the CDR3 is TGTGCCAGCAGCTTGGGTTGGACAGCTCAAGAGACCCAGTACTTC. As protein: CASSLGWTAQETQYF.

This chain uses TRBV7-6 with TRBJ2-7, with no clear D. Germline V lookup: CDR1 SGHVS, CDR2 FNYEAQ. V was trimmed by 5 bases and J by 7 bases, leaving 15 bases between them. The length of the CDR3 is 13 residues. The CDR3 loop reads CASSRAQSWEQYF. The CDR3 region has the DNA TGTGCCAGCAGCCGCGCTCAGTCCTGGGAGCAGTACTTC.

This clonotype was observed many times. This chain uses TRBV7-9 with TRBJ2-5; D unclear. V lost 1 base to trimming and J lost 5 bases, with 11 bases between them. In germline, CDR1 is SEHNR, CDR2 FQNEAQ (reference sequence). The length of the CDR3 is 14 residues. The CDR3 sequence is CASSLERAQETQYF. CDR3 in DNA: TGTGCCAGCAGCTTAGAAAGGGCCCAGGAGACCCAGTACTTC.

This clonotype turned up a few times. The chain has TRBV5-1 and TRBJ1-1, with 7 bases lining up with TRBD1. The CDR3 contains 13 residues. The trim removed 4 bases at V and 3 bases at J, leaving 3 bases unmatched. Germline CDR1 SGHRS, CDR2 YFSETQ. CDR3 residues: CASSAGTDTEAFF. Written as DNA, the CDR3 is TGCGCCAGCAGCGCCGGGACAGACACTGAAGCTTTCTTT.

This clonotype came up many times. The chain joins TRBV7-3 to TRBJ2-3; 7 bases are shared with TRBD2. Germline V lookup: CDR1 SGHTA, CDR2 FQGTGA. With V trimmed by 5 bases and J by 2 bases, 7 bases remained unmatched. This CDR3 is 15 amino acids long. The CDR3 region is CASSPLGGDTDTQYF. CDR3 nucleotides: TGTGCCAGCAGCCCGTTGGGGGGGGACACAGATACGCAGTATTTT.

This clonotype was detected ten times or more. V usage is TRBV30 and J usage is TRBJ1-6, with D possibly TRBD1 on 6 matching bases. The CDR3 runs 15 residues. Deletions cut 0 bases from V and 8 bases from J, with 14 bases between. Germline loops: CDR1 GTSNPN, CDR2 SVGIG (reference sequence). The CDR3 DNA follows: TGTGCCTGGAGTGTCGTAGGGGGGACCCATTCACCCCTCCACTTT. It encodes CAWSVVGGTHSPLHF.

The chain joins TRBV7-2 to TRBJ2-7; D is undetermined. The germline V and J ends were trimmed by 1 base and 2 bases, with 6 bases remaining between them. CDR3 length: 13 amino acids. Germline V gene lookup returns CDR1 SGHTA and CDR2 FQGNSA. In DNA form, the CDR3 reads TGTGCCAGCAGCTTAGAACCGCCCTACGAGCAGTACGTC. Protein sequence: CASSLEPPYEQYV.

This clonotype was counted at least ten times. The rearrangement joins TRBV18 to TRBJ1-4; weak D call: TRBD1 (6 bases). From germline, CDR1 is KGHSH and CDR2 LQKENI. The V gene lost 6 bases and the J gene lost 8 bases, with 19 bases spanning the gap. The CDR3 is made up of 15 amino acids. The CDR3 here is CASSTLGQGVEKLFF. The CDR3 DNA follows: TGTGCCAGCTCGACATTGGGACAAGGTGTAGAAAAACTGTTTTTT. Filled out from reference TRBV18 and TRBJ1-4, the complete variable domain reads NAGVMQNPRHLVRRRGQEARLRCSPMKGHSHVYWYRQLPEEGLKFMVYLQKENIIDESGMPKERFSAEFPKEGPSILRIQQVVRGDSAAYFCASSTLGQGVEKLFFGSGTQLSVL.